What follows describes a single TCR beta chain. Its antigen is not identified. CD45RO-negative cells were positively selected for CCR7, leaving out terminally differentiated effector memory CD45RA+ cells. This record comes from a study of shared clonotypes between healthy human individuals. Overall study results and limits: Clonotypes shared by all four donors outscored non-shared clonotypes in generation probability.

Produced via immunoSEQ multiplex PCR; TCRdb's table is partial and in-frame only. The sample includes hundreds of thousands of clones, 80% to 95% of them seen just once. The clonotype comes from a man aged 25 to 40 in good health. Sequenced: naive CD8+ T cells sorted from blood.

Here the CDR3 DNA reads TGCGCCAGCAGCCGCGACCGGGACACGTACAATGAGCAGTTCTTC. Encoded protein: CASSRDRDTYNEQFF. This chain connects TRBV4-1 to TRBJ2-1; possible D gene TRBD1, 6 bases. The CDR3 runs 15 residues. Germline lookup yields CDR1 MGHRA and CDR2 YSYEKL. Trimming cost V 4 bases and J 4 bases, with 14 bases left between them.